The clone carrying this TCR beta chain has only a few counts. Its target is unknown. The data derive from a study of cytomegalovirus exposure and HLA in healthy donors. Points from the study as a whole: When analyzed later, a missense DCLRE1C variant was found to be linked to TCR beta V- and J-gene trimming.

PCR used 60 Vbeta primers and 13 Jbeta primers. Profiling relied on immunoSEQ multiplex PCR, and the TCRdb table lists in-frame clones only, not all of them. The sample has about 150,000 clones, approximately 86% seen once; the top ten hold about 6.4%. Looked up from germline, CDR1 is MGHDK and CDR2 is SYGVNS. Deletions cut 1 base from V and 4 bases from J, with 20 bases between. The CDR3 spans 17 residues. This chain uses TRBV25-1 with TRBJ2-7; possibly TRBD1 for D (6 bases). The sample comprised PBMCs. The TCR comes from a woman aged 45 to 65 in good health and CMV-seropositive. The DNA for the CDR3 is TGTGCCAGCAGTGAATCAGCCCCCGGGACAAGATCGTACGAGCAGTACTTC. Protein product: CASSESAPGTRSYEQYF.